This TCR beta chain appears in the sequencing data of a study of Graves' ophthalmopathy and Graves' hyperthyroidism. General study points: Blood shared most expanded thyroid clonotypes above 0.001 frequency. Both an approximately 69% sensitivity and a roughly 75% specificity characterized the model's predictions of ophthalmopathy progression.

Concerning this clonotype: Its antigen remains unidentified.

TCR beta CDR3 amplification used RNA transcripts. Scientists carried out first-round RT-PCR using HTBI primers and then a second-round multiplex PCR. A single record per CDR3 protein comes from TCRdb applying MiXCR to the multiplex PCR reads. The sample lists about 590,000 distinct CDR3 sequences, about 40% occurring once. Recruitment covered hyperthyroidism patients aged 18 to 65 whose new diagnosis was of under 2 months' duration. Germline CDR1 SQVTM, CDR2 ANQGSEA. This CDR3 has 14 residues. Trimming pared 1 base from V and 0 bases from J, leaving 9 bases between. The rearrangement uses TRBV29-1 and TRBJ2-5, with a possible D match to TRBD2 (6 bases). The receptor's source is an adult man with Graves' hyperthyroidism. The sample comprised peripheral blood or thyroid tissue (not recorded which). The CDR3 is CSVEVAAYQETQYF. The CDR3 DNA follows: TGCAGCGTTGAAGTAGCGGCGTACCAAGAGACCCAGTACTTC.